This entry is about one TCR beta chain. After removal of 0 bases from V and 4 bases from J, the junction contained 1 base not matched to a gene. The CDR3 is made up of 13 amino acids. CDR1 and CDR2 (germline): SGHRS, YFSETQ. These data are taken from a study of blood T cell repertoires in COVID-19. Study context: Italy, Spain and the United States were the sources of the convalescent and acute COVID-19 samples. Nucleic acid was either cDNA or gDNA, and it came from T cells, B-cell-depleted T cells, or PBMCs.

In the original analysis: Estimation of nucleated cell counts was performed using reference gene primer amplification. Method: immunoSEQ multiplex PCR; TCRdb's copy keeps in-frame clones and lacks some. For V, J and clone size, that table is used; D and trimming come from the DNA. The sample lists some 88,000 clones, around 79% seen once, with roughly 24% in the top ten. Sequencing input: peripheral blood. This chain joins TRBV5-1 and TRBJ2-7; TRBD1 matches at 7 bases. The receptor's source is a human donor in a cohort sampled during active COVID-19. The CDR3 region is CASSLVDRYEQYF. CDR3 nucleotide sequence: TGCGCCAGCAGCTTGGTGGACAGGTACGAGCAGTACTTC.